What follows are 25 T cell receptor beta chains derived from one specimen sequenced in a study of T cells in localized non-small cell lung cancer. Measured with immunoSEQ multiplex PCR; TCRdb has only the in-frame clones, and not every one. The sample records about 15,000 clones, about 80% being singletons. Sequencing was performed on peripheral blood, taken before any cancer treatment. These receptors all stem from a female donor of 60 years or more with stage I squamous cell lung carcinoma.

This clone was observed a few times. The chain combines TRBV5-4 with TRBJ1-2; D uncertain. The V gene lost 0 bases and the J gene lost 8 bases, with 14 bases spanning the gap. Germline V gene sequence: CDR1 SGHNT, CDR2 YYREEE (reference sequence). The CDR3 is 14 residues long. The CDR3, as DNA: TGTGCCAGCAGCTTGGGAGGTTCGGGCAAAGGCTACACCTTC. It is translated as CASSLGGSGKGYTF.

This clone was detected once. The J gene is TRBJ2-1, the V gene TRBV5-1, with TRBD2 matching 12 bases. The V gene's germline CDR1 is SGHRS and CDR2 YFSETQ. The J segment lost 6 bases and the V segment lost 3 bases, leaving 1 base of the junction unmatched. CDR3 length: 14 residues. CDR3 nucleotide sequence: TGCGCCAGCAGCTCGGGACTAGCGGGCAATGAGCAGTTCTTC. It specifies CASSSGLAGNEQFF.

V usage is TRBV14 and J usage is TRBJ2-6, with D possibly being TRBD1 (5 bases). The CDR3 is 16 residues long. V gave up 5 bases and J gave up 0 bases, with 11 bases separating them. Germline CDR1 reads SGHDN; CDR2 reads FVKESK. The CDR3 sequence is CASSAWQGSGANVLTF. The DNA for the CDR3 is TGTGCCAGCAGCGCATGGCAGGGCTCTGGGGCCAACGTCCTGACTTTC.

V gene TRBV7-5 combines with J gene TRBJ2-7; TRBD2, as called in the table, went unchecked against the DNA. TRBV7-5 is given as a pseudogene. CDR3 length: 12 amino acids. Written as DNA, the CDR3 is TGTGCCAGAAGCTTACGTCCCGACGAGCAGTACTTC. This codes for CARSLRPDEQYF.

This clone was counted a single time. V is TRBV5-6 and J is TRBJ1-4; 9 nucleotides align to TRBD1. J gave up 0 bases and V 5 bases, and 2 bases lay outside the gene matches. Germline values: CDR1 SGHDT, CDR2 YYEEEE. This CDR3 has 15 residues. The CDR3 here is CASRRTGATNEKLFF. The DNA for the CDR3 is TGTGCCAGCAGAAGGACAGGGGCAACTAATGAAAAACTGTTTTTT.

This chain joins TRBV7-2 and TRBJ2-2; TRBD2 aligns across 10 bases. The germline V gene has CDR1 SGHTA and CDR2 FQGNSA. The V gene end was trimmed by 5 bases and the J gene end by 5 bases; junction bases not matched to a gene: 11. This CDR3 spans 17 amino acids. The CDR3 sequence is CASSRGLAGAGTGELFF. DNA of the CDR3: TGTGCCAGCAGCCGTGGGCTAGCGGGGGCCGGAACCGGGGAGCTGTTTTTT.

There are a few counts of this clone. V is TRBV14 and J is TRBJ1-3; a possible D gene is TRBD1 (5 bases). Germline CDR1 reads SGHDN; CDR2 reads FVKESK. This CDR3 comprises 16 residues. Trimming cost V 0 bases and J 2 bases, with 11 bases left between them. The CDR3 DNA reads TGTGCCAGCAGCCAAGATCTTGGGGGAACTGGAAACACCATATATTTT. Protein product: CASSQDLGGTGNTIYF.

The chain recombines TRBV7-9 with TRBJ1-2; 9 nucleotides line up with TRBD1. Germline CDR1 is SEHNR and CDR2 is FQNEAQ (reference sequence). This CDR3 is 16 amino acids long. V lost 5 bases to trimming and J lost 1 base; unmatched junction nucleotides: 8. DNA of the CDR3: TGTGCCAGCAGCCTCGGGACAGGGACTCGTAACTATGGCTACACCTTC. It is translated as CASSLGTGTRNYGYTF.

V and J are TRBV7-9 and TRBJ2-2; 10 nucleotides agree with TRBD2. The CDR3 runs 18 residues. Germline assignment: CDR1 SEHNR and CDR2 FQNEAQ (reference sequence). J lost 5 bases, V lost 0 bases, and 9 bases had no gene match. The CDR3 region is CASSLASSASGGTGELFF. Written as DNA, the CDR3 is TGTGCCAGCAGCTTAGCCTCGTCGGCTAGCGGGGGTACCGGGGAGCTGTTTTTT.

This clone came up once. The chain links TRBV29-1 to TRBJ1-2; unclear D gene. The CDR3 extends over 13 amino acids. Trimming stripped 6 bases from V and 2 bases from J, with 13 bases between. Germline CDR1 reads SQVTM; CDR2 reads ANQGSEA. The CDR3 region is CSVVGFRNYGYTF. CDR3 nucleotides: TGCAGCGTGGTAGGATTTAGGAACTATGGCTACACCTTC.

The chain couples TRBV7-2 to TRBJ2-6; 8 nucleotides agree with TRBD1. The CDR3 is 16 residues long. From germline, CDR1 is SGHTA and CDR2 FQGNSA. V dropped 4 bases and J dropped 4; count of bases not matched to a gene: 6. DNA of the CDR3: TGTGCCAGCAGCTCCGGACAGGGATCCGGGGCCAACGTCCTGACTTTC. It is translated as CASSSGQGSGANVLTF. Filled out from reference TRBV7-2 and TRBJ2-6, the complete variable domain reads GAGVSQSPSNKVTEKGKDVELRCDPISGHTALYWYRQSLGQGLEFLIYFQGNSAPDKSGLPSDRFSAERTGGSVSTLTIQRTQQEDSAVYLCASSSGQGSGANVLTFGAGSRLTVL.

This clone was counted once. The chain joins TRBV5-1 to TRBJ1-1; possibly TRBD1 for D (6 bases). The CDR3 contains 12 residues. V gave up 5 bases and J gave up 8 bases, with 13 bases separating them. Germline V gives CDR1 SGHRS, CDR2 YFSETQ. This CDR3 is CASSRGALEAFF. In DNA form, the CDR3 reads TGCGCCAGCAGTCGGGGGGCACTAGAAGCTTTCTTT.

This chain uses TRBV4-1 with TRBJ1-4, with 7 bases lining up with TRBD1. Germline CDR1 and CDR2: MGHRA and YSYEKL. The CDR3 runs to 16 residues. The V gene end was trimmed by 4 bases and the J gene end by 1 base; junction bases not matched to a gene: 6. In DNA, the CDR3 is TGCGCCAGCAGCCGGTTACAGGGGAAAACTAATGAAAAACTGTTTTTT. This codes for CASSRLQGKTNEKLFF.

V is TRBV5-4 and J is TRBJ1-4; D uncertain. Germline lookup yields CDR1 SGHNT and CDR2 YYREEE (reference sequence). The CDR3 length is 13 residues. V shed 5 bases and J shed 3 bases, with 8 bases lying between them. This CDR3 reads CASRRQANEKLFF. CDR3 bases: TGTGCCAGCAGACGACAAGCTAATGAAAAACTGTTTTTT. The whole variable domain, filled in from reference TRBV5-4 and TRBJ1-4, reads ETGVTQSPTHLIKTRGQQVTLRCSSQSGHNTVSWYQQALGQGPQFIFQYYREEENGRGNFPPRFSGLQFPNYSSELNVNALELDDSALYLCASRRQANEKLFFGSGTQLSVL.

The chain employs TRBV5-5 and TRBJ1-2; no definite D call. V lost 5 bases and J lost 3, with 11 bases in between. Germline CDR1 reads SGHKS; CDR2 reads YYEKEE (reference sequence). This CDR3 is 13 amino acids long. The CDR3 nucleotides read TGTGCCAGCAGTAACGAAGGTCACTATGGCTACACCTTC. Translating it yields CASSNEGHYGYTF. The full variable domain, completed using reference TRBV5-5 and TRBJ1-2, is DAGVTQSPTHLIKTRGQQVTLRCSPISGHKSVSWYQQVLGQGPQFIFQYYEKEERGRGNFPDRFSARQFPNYSSELNVNALLLGDSALYLCASSNEGHYGYTFGSGTRLTVV.

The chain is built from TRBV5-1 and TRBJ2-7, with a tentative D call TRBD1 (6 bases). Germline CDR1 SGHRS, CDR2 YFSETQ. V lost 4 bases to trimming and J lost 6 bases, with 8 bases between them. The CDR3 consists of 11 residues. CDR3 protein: CASSNRVEQYF. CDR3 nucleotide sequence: TGCGCCAGCAGCAACAGGGTCGAGCAGTACTTC.

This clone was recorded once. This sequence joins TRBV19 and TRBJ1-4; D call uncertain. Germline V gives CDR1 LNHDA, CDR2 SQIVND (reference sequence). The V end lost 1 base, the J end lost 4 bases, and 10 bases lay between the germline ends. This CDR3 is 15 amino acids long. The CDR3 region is CASSIVPWGNEKLFF. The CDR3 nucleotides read TGTGCCAGTAGTATAGTCCCGTGGGGTAATGAAAAACTGTTTTTT.

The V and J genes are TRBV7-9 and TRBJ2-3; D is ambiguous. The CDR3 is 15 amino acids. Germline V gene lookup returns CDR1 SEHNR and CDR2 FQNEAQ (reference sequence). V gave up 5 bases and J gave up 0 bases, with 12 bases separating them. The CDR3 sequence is CASSQGSFSTDTQYF. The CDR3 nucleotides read TGTGCCAGCAGCCAAGGCAGTTTCAGCACAGATACGCAGTATTTT.

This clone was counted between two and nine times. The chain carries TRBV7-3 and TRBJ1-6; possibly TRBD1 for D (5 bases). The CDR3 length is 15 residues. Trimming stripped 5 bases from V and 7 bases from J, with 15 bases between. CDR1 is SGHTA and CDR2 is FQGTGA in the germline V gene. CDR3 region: CASSRRDGGNSPLHF. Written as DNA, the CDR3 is TGTGCCAGCAGCCGCCGGGACGGAGGAAATTCACCCCTCCACTTT.

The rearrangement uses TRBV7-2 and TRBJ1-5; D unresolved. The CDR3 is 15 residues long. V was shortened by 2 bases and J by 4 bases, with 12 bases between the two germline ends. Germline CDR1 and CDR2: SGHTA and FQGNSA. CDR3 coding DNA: TGTGCCAGCAGCTTACAGGACTTGGTGAATCAGCCCCAGCATTTT. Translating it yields CASSLQDLVNQPQHF.

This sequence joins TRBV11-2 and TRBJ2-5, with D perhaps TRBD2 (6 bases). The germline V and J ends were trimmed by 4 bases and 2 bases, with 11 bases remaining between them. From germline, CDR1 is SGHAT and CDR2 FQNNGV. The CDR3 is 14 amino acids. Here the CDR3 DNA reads TGTGCCAGCAGCTCGGTCCGGGGGCAAGAGACCCAGTACTTC. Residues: CASSSVRGQETQYF.

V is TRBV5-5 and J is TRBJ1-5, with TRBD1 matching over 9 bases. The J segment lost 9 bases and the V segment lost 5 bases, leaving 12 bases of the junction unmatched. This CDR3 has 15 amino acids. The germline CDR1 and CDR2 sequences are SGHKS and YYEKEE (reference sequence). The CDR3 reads CASSRDRDFLRPQHF. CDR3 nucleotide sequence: TGTGCCAGCAGTCGGGACAGGGATTTTTTGCGGCCCCAGCATTTT.

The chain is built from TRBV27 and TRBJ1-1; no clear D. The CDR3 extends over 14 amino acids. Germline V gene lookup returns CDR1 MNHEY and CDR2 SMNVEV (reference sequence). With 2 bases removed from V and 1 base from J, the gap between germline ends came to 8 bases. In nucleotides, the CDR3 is TGTGCCAGCAGTTTAAAGGGTCCGAACACTGAAGCTTTCTTT. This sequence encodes CASSLKGPNTEAFF.

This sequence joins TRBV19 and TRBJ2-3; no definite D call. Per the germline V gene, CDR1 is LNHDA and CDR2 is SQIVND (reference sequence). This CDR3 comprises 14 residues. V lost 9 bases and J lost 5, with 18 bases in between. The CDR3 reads CASWRGRLGDTQYF. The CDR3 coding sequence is TGTGCCAGCTGGCGAGGTAGGCTCGGAGATACGCAGTATTTT. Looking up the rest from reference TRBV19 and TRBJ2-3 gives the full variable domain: DGGITQSPKYLFRKEGQNVTLSCEQNLNHDAMYWYRQDPGQGLRLIYYSQIVNDFQKGDIAEGYSVSREKKESFPLTVTSAQKNPTAFYLCASWRGRLGDTQYFGPGTRLTVL.

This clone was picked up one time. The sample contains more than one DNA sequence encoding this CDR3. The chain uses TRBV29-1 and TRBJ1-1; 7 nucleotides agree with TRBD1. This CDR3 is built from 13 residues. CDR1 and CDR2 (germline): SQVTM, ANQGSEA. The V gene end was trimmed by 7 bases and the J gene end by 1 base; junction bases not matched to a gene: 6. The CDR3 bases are TGCAGCGCTAATGACAGGGCGAACACTGAAGCTTTCTTT. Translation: CSANDRANTEAFF. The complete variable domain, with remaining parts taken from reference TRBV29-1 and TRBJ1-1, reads SAVISQKPSRDICQRGTSLTIQCQVDSQVTMMFWYRQQPGQSLTLIATANQGSEATYESGFVIDKFPISRPNLTFSTLTVSNMSPEDSSIYLCSANDRANTEAFFGQGTRLTVV.